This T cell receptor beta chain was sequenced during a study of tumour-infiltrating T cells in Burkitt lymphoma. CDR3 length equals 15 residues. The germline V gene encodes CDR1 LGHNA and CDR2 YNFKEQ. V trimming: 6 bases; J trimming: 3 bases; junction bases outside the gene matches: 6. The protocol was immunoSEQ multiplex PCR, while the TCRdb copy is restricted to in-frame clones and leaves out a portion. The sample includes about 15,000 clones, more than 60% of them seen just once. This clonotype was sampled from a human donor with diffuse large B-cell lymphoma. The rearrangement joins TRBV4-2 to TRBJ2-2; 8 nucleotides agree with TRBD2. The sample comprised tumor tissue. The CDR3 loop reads CASRERERYTGELFF. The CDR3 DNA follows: TGTGCCAGCAGGGAGCGGGAGAGGTACACCGGGGAGCTGTTTTTT.